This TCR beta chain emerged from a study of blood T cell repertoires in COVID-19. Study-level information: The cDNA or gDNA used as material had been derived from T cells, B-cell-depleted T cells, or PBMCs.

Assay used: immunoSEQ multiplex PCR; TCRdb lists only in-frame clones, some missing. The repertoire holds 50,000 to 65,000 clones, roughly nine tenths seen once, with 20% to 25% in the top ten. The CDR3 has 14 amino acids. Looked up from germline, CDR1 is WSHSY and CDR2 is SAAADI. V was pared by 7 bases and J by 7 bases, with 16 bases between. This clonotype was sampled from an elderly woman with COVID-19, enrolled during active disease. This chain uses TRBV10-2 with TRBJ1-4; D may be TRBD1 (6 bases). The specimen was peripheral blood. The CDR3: CASKKEGGGEKLFF. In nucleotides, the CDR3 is TGCGCCAGCAAGAAGGAAGGGGGTGGTGAAAAACTGTTTTTT.